These T cell receptor beta chains were read from a single sample in a study of cytomegalovirus exposure and HLA in healthy donors. The protocol was immunoSEQ multiplex PCR, while the TCRdb copy is restricted to in-frame clones and leaves out a portion. The data contain some 140,000 clones, 65% to 80% of them singletons. Sequencing was done on a sample of PBMCs. These receptors all come from a man aged 40-50 years in good health and CMV-seropositive. CDR3s include the opening cysteine and the closing phenylalanine or tryptophan. The order of the fields is clone size, V gene, D gene, J gene, CDR3 DNA, CDR3 protein. The D gene is left open where the match is weak. Some rows mark clone size as missing; the rest say once, few, many or name a class of expanded clone.

.,TRBV4-2,TRBD1,TRBJ1-6,TGTGCCAGCACGTCAGGGGGCACTAGTTCACCCCTCCACTTT,CASTSGGTSSPLHF
.,TRBV15,.,TRBJ2-1,TGTGCCACCAGCAGGCTGACTAGTTCCAATGAGCAGTTCTTC,CATSRLTSSNEQFF
.,TRBV11-2,.,TRBJ2-7,TGTGCCAGCAGCTTACTAGCTCCGCAGTACTTC,CASSLLAPQYF
.,TRBV4-1,TRBD1,TRBJ1-4,TGCGCCAGCAGCCAAGGACAGGGTGTTAATGAAAAACTGTTTTTT,CASSQGQGVNEKLFF
.,TRBV6-1,.,TRBJ2-7,TGTGCCAGCAGTGAAATATCCACCGCGACCTACGAGCAGTACTTC,CASSEISTATYEQYF
.,TRBV7-3,.,TRBJ2-3,TGTGCCAGCAGCTTAAACCCTAGCGACATCACAGATACGCAGTATTTT,CASSLNPSDITDTQYF
.,TRBV28,.,TRBJ2-7,TGTGCCAGCAGTTTACTATCCGAGAGCGAGCAGTACTTC,CASSLLSESEQYF
once,TRBV19,TRBD1,TRBJ2-3,TGTGCCAGTAGTATTATAGGGACAGCTAGCACAGATACGCAGTATTTT,CASSIIGTASTDTQYF
.,TRBV10-1,TRBD2,TRBJ2-3,TGCGCCAGCAGTGAGTCTCTAGCGGGAGAAACTGATACGCAGTATTTT,CASSESLAGETDTQYF
.,TRBV15,TRBD2,TRBJ2-7,TGTGCCACCAGCAGAGGACTAGCGGTTAGGGACGAGCAGTACTTC,CATSRGLAVRDEQYF
.,TRBV4-2,.,TRBJ2-7,TGTGCCAGCAGCCAAGGGGGGGGCGGGAGCTCCTACGAGCAGTACTTC,CASSQGGGGSSYEQYF
few,TRBV30,TRBD1,TRBJ2-7,TGTGCCCTTCTCCGGGACAGGCCCTACGAGCAGTACTTC,CALLRDRPYEQYF
few,TRBV30,.,TRBJ1-5,TGTGCCTGGAGTGGTACAGGTACCGATCAGCCCCAGCATTTT,CAWSGTGTDQPQHF
.,TRBV4-1,TRBD2,TRBJ2-7,TGCGCCAGCAGCCCCCGGAGACTAGCGGGACCCGACGAGCAGTACTTC,CASSPRRLAGPDEQYF
.,TRBV7-2,TRBD1,TRBJ1-2,TGTGCCAGCAGCGAAGGGACAGGGGCTGACTATGGCTACACCTTC,CASSEGTGADYGYTF
.,TRBV5-1,TRBD1,TRBJ2-7,TGCGCCAGCAGCCGAGACGGGACAGCCTACGAGCAGTACTTC,CASSRDGTAYEQYF
once,TRBV5-1,TRBD2,TRBJ2-3,TGCGCCAGCAGCTTGGATGCTAGCGGGAGGGCCGGCCGGGGTACGCAGTATTTT,CASSLDASGRAGRGTQYF
.,TRBV4-1,.,TRBJ1-6,TGCGCCAGCAGCCAAGTGTGGGAGGACCTCAATTCACCCCTCCACTTT,CASSQVWEDLNSPLHF
.,TRBV6-1,TRBD2,TRBJ2-1,TGTGCCAGCAGTGAAGGGGGACTAGCGTTCAATGAGCAGTTCTTC,CASSEGGLAFNEQFF
.,TRBV18,TRBD2,TRBJ2-7,TGTGCCAGCTCACCACCGTCGACTAGCGGGATAGGGCAGTACTTC,CASSPPSTSGIGQYF
.,TRBV9,TRBD2,TRBJ2-1,TGTGCCAGCAGCCTAGGCGGCGGGAGGGCCAATGAGCAGTTCTTC,CASSLGGGRANEQFF
.,TRBV11-2,.,TRBJ2-7,TGTGCCAGCAGCCCTGGGCCTGCGCAGGACTACTACGAGCAGTACTTC,CASSPGPAQDYYEQYF
.,TRBV6-1,.,TRBJ1-6,TGTGCCAGCAGTGAAGGCAGAATTGCAGGATCACCCCTCCACTTT,CASSEGRIAGSPLHF
.,TRBV5-1,.,TRBJ2-7,TGCGCCAGCAGCCGGGACACCCCCTACGAGCAGTACTTC,CASSRDTPYEQYF
few,TRBV19,.,TRBJ1-5,TGTGCCAGTAGTACCAGTGATAGCAATCAGCCCCAGCATTTT,CASSTSDSNQPQHF
.,TRBV5-8,TRBD1,TRBJ2-2,TGTGCCAGCAGCCAGCCCCGGGACAGTCGGATCGGGGAGCTGTTTTTT,CASSQPRDSRIGELFF
.,TRBV30,.,TRBJ1-2,TGTGCCTGGAGTGCCGGGGACTTCCATGGCTACACCTTC,CAWSAGDFHGYTF
.,TRBV6-1,.,TRBJ1-5,TGTGCCAGCAGTGGGGGGCCCAGCAATCAGCCCCAGCATTTT,CASSGGPSNQPQHF
.,TRBV6-1,.,TRBJ1-5,TGTGCCAGCAGTGTGGGCCTACTTCAGCCCCAGCATTTT,CASSVGLLQPQHF
.,TRBV27,TRBD1,TRBJ1-6,TGTGCCAGCAGTTTATCCGGGACAGGGCGATCACCCCTCCACTTT,CASSLSGTGRSPLHF
few,TRBV6-1,TRBD2,TRBJ2-1,TGTGCCAGCAGTTGGGGACTAGCGGGCGTGGAAGAGCAGTTCTTC,CASSWGLAGVEEQFF
once,TRBV7-9,.,TRBJ2-1,TGTGCCAGCAGCCCGGGCTACAATGAGCAGTTCTTC,CASSPGYNEQFF
.,TRBV4-1,.,TRBJ2-2,TGCGCCAGCAGCCAAGGAAGGGGGAAGGTTAACACCGGGGAGCTGTTTTTT,CASSQGRGKVNTGELFF